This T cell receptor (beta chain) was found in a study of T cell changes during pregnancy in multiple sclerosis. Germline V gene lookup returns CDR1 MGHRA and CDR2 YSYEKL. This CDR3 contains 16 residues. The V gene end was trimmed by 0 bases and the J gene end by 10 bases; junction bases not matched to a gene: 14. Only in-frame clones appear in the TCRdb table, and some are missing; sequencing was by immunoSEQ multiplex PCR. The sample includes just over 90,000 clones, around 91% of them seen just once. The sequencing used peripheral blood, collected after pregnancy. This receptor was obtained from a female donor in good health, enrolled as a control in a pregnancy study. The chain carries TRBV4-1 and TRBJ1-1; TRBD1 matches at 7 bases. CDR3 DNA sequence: TGCGCCAGCAGCCAAGAAAAGGACAGGTTTTCTGCGGGAGCTTTCTTT. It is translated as CASSQEKDRFSAGAFF.